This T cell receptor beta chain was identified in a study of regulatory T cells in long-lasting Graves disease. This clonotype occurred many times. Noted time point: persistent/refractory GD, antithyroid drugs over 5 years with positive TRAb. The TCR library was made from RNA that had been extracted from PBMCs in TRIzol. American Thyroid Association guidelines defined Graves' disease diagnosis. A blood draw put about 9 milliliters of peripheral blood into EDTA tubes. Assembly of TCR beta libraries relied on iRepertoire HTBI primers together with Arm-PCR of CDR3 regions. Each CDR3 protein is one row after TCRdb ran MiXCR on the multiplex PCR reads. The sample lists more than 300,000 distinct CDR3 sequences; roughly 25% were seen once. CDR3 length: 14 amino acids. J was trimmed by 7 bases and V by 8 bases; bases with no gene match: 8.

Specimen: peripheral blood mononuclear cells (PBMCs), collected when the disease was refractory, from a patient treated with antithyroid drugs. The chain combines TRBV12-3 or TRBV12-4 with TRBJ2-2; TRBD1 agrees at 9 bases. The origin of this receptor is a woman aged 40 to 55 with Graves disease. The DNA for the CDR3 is TGTGCCAGCCGCTTCGGGACAGGGCTCGGGGAGCTGTTTTTT. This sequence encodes CASRFGTGLGELFF.